This TCR beta chain was captured by sequencing in a study of T cell responses to AZD1222 COVID-19 vaccine. Regarding the study as a whole: Donors were mostly white British, more females; clonal diversity possibly underestimated. The CD4 TCRs associated with vaccination extended across spike and predominated at 160-218 and 743-854.

V lost 0 bases and J lost 10, with 9 bases in between. Germline V gene lookup returns CDR1 LGHDT and CDR2 YNNKEL (reference sequence). This CDR3 has 12 residues. Method: immunoSEQ multiplex PCR; TCRdb's copy keeps in-frame clones and lacks some. The sample holds some 96,000 clones, 80% to 90% seen once. This clone has a handful of counts. Its matching antigen is unknown. Sequenced here: peripheral blood, sampled on day 0 of MenACWY control vaccination. This TCR came from an adult in good health. This chain joins TRBV3-1 (or the pseudogene TRBV3-2) and TRBJ1-1; D not resolved. CDR3 DNA: TGTGCCAGCAGCCAAGAATCTGGGGTAGCTTTCTTT. Translating gives CASSQESGVAFF.